This T cell receptor (beta chain) was captured in a study of T cell repertoires and HLA-DP antigens. Study in general: Average DNA input: about 230 ng for CD137+CD4+ sorts, 1,200 ng pre-culture.

Primers targeted 54 TRBV and 13 TRBJ segments. Measured with immunoSEQ multiplex PCR; TCRdb has only the in-frame clones, and not every one. The table lists some 89,000 clones, about nine tenths of them singletons. Purity of the untouched CD4+ T cells was approximately 98%. The V gene's germline CDR1 is KGHSH and CDR2 LQKENI. V lost 3 bases to trimming and J lost 7 bases, with 16 bases between them. The CDR3 extends over 15 amino acids. For this clone: Its target is unknown.

The receptor comes from a man aged 50 or older in good health and CMV-seronegative. The sequenced material came from CD4+ T cells from PBMCs. J is TRBJ1-5 and V is TRBV18; D gene unclear. CDR3 residues: CASSPPSRGLQPQHF. The CDR3 DNA reads TGTGCCAGCTCACCGCCCTCGAGAGGGCTCCAGCCCCAGCATTTT.